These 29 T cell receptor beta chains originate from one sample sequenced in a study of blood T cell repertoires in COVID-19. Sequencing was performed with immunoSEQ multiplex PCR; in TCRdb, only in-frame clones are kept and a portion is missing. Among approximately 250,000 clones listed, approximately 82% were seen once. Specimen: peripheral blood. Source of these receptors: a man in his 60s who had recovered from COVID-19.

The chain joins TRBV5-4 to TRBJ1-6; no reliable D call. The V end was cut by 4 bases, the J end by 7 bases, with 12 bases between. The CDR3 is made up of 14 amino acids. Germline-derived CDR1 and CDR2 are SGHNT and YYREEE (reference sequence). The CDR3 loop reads CASSVWSANSPLHF. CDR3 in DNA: TGTGCCAGCAGCGTCTGGAGTGCCAATTCACCCCTCCACTTT.

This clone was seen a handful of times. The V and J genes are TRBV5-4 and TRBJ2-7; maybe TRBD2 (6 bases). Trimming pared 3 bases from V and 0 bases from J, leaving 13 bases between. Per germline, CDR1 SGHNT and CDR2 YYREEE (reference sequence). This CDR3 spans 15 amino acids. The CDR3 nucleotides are TGTGCCAGCAGCTCCGGGACTCCTGGCTCCTACGAGCAGTACTTC. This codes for CASSSGTPGSYEQYF.

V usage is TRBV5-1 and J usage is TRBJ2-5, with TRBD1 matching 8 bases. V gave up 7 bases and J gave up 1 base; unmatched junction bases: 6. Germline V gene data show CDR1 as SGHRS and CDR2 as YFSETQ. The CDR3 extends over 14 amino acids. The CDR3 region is CASGQGQPQETQYF. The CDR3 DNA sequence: TGCGCCAGCGGACAGGGACAGCCCCAAGAGACCCAGTACTTC.

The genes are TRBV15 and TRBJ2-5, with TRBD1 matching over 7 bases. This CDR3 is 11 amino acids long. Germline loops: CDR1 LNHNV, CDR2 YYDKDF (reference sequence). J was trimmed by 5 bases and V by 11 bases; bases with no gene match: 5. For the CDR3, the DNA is TGTGCCCAGGGGGTCAGCGAGACCCAGTACTTC. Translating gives CAQGVSETQYF. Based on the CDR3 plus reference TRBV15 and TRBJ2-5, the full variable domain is DAMVIQNPRYQVTQFGKPVTLSCSQTLNHNVMYWYQQKSSQAPKLLFHYYDKDFNNEADTPDNFQSRRPNTSFCFLDIRSPGLGDTAMYLCAQGVSETQYFGPGTRLLVL.

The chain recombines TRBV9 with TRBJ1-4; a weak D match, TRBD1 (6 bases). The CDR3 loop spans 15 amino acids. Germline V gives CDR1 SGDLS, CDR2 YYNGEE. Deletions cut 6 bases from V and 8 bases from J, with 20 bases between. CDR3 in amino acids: CASTRSGTPTEKLFF. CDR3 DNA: TGTGCCAGCACCAGGTCCGGGACACCGACCGAAAAACTGTTTTTT.

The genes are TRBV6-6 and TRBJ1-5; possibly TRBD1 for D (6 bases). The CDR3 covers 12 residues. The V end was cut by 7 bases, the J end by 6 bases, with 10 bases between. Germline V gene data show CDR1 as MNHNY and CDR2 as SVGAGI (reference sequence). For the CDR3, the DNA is TGTGCCAGCACCGAGACAGGTCAGCCCCAGCATTTT. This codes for CASTETGQPQHF.

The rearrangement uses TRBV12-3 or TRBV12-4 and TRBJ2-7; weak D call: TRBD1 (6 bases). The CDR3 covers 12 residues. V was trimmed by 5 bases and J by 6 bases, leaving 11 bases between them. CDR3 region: CASSVRGREQYF. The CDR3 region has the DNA TGTGCCAGCAGTGTCAGGGGACGCGAGCAGTACTTC.

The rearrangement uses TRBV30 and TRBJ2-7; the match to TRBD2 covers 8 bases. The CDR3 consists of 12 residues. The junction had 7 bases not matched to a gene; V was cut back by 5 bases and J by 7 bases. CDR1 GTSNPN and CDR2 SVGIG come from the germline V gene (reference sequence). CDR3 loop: CAWLSGSGEQYF. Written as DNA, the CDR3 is TGTGCCTGGTTAAGCGGGAGCGGTGAGCAGTACTTC.

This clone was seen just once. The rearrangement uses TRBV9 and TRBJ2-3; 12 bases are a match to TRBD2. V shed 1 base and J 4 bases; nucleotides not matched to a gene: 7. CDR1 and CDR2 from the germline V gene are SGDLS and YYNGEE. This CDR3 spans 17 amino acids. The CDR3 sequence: CASSVSTSGGSPDTQYF. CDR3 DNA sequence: TGTGCCAGCAGCGTAAGCACTAGCGGGGGGAGCCCAGATACGCAGTATTTT.

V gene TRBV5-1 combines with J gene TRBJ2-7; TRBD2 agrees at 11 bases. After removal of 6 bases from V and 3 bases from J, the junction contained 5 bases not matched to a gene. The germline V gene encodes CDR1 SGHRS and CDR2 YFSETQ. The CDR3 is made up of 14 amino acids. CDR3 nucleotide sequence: TGCGCCAGCAAACCGGGACTAGCGGACTACGAGCAGTACTTC. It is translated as CASKPGLADYEQYF.

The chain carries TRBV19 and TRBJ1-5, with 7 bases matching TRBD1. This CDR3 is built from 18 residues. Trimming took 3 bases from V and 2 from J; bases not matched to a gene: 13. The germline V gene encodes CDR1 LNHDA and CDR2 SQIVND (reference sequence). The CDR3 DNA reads TGTGCCAGTAGTATCGTCAGGGGGGTGGTTGGTGGCAATCAGCCCCAGCATTTT. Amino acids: CASSIVRGVVGGNQPQHF.

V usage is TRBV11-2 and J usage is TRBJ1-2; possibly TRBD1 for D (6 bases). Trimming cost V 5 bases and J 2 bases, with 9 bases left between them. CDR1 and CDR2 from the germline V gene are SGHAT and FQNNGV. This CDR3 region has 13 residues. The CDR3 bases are TGTGCCAGCAGCACACAGGGAAACTATGGCTACACCTTC. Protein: CASSTQGNYGYTF.

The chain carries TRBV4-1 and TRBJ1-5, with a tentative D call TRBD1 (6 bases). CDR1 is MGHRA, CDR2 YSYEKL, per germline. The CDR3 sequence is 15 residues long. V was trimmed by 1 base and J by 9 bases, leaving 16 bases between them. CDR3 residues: CASSQGLQGSLPQHF. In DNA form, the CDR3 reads TGCGCCAGCAGCCAAGGTCTACAGGGAAGTCTGCCCCAGCATTTT.

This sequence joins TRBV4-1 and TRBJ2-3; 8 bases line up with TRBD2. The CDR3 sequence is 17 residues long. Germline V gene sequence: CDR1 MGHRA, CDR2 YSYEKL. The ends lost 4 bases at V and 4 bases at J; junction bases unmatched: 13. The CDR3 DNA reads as TGCGCCAGCAGCCTTAGCACGGGACTAGAATTTGCAGATACGCAGTATTTT. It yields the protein CASSLSTGLEFADTQYF.

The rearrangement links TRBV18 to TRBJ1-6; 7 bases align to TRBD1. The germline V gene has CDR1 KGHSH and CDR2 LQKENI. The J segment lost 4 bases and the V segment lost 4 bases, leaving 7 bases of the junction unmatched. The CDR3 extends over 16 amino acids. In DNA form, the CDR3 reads TGTGCCAGCTCACGACAGGGTGTTGGGTATAATTCACCCCTCCACTTT. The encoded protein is CASSRQGVGYNSPLHF.

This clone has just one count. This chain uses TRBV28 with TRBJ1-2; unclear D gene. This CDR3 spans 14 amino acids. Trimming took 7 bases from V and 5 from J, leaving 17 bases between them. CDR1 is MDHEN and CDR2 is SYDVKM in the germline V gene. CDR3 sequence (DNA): TGTGCCAGCACCTACGCCCAGGTCAAGTATGGCTACACCTTC. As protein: CASTYAQVKYGYTF.

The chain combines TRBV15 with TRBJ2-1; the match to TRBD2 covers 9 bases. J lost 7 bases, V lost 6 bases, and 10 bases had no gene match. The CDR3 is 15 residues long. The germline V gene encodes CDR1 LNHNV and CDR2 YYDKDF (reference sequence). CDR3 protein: CATRVAGAYWNEQFF. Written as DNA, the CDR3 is TGTGCCACCAGGGTAGCGGGGGCTTACTGGAATGAGCAGTTCTTC.

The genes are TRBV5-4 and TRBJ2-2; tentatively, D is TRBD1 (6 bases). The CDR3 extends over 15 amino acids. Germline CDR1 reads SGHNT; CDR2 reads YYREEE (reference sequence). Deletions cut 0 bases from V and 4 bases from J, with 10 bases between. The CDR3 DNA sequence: TGTGCCAGCAGCTTGGTTCCAGGGGCCACCGGGGAGCTGTTTTTT. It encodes CASSLVPGATGELFF.

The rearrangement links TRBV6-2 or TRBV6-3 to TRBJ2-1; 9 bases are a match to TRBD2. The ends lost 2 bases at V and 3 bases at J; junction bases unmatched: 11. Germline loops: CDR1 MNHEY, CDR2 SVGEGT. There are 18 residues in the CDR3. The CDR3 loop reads CASSYGVRASGDYNEQFF. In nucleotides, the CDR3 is TGTGCCAGCAGTTACGGGGTCAGGGCTAGCGGGGACTACAATGAGCAGTTCTTC.

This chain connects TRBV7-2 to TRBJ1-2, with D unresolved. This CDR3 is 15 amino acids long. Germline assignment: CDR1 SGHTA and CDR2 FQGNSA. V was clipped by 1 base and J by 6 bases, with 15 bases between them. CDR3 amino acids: CASSLGAVTSDGYTF. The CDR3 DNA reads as TGTGCCAGCAGCTTAGGGGCAGTTACATCGGATGGCTACACCTTC.

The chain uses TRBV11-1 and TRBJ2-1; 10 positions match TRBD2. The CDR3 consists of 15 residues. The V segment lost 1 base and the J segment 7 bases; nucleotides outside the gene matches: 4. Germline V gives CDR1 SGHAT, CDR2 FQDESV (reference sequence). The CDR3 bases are TGTGCCAGCAGCTTAGATTATAGCGGGGGGAATGAGCAGTTCTTC. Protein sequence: CASSLDYSGGNEQFF.

This chain's CDR3 is CASSRDGTGISYEQYF. The CDR3, as DNA: TGTGCCAGCTCACGCGATGGAACCGGGATCTCCTACGAGCAGTACTTC. This chain links TRBV18 with TRBJ2-7; D possibly corresponds to TRBD2 (5 bases). The ends were cut back, 4 bases at V and 0 bases at J, with 16 bases in the middle. This CDR3 is 16 amino acids long. The germline CDR1 and CDR2 sequences are KGHSH and LQKENI. Using reference TRBV18 and TRBJ2-7 for the parts outside the CDR3, the full variable domain is NAGVMQNPRHLVRRRGQEARLRCSPMKGHSHVYWYRQLPEEGLKFMVYLQKENIIDESGMPKERFSAEFPKEGPSILRIQQVVRGDSAAYFCASSRDGTGISYEQYFGPGTRLTVT.

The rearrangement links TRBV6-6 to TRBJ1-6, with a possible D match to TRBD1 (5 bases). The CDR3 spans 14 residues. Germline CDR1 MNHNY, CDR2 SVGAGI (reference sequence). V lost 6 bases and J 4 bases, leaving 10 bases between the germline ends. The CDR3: CASRTREYNSPLHF. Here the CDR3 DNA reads TGTGCCAGCAGAACCAGGGAATATAATTCACCCCTCCACTTT.

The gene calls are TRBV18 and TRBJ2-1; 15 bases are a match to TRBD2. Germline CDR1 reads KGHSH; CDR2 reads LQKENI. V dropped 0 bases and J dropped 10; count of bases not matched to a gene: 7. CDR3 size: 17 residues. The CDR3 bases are TGTGCCAGCTCACCACCGGGACTAGCGGGAGGTGAGGGCGAGCAGTTCTTC. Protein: CASSPPGLAGGEGEQFF.

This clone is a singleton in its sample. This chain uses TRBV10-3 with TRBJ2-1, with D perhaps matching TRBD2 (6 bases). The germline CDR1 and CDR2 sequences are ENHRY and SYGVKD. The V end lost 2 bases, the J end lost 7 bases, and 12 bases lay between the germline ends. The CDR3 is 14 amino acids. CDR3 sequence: CAISEGGTANEQFF. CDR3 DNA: TGTGCCATCAGTGAGGGCGGGACGGCGAATGAGCAGTTCTTC.

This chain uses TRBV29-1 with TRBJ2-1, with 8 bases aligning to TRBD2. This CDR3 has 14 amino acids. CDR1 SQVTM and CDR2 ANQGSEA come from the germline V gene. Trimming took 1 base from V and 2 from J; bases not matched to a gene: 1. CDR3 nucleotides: TGCAGCGTTGAAGGGCGGGGGGCCTACAATGAGCAGTTCTTC. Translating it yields CSVEGRGAYNEQFF.

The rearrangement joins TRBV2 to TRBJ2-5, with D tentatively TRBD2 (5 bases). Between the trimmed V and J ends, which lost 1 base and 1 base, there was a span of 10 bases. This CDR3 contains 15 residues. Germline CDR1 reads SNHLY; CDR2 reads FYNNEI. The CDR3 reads CASSEESGIQETQYF. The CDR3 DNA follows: TGTGCCAGCAGTGAAGAATCGGGAATCCAAGAGACCCAGTACTTC.

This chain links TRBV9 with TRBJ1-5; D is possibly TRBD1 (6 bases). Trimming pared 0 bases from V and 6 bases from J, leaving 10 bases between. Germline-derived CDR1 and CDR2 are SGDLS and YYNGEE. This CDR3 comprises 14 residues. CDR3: CASSVGGRGQPQHF. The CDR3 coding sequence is TGTGCCAGCAGCGTAGGGGGCAGGGGTCAGCCCCAGCATTTT. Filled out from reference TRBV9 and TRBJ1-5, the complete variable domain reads DSGVTQTPKHLITATGQRVTLRCSPRSGDLSVYWYQQSLDQGLQFLIQYYNGEERAKGNILERFSAQQFPDLHSELNLSSLELGDSALYFCASSVGGRGQPQHFGDGTRLSIL.

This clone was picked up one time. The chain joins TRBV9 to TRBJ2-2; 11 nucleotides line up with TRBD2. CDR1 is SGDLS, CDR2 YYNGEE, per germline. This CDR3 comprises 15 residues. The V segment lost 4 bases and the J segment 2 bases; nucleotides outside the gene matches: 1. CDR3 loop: CASSRLAGNTGELFF. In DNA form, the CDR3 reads TGTGCCAGCAGCCGACTAGCGGGAAACACCGGGGAGCTGTTTTTT.